The 21 T cell receptor beta chains presented below share a single source sample, sequenced in a study of multiple sclerosis patients with progressive multifocal leukoencephalopathy. Libraries were prepared by immunoSEQ multiplex PCR; TCRdb keeps only in-frame clonotypes and omits some of them. The repertoire includes approximately 28,000 clones, around 90% of them detected once, and 5.7% sits in the top ten. Time point in this sample: time of PML onset. Sequenced material: PBMCs, taken from a patient treated with natalizumab. The receptors derive from a woman between 40 and 55 years old with progressive multifocal leukoencephalopathy.

The chain employs TRBV6-4 and TRBJ1-2; D ambiguous. Trimming removed 2 bases at V and 8 bases at J, with 18 bases between. The CDR3 extends over 15 amino acids. Germline lookup yields CDR1 MRHNA and CDR2 SNTAGT. Written as DNA, the CDR3 is TGTGCCAGCAGTGACCCGGGCACAACGACGGGCGGCTACACCTTC. Its translation: CASSDPGTTTGGYTF.

The rearrangement uses TRBV27 and TRBJ1-5; unclear D gene. Trimming pared 2 bases from V and 6 bases from J, leaving 8 bases between. Germline CDR1 and CDR2: MNHEY and SMNVEV (reference sequence). CDR3 length: 13 amino acids. The CDR3, as DNA: TGTGCCAGCAGTTTAGTGGTGGGTCAGCCCCAGCATTTT. Translating it yields CASSLVVGQPQHF.

The CDR3 coding sequence is TGTGCCTGGAGAGCCGGGACAGGGGTGAAGGGCTACACCTTC. Protein: CAWRAGTGVKGYTF. The chain couples TRBV30 to TRBJ1-2, with 10 bases aligning to TRBD1. Germline lookup yields CDR1 GTSNPN and CDR2 SVGIG (reference sequence). The CDR3 is 14 amino acids. After removal of 3 bases from V and 8 bases from J, the junction contained 9 bases not matched to a gene.

The rearrangement links TRBV10-3 to TRBJ1-5, with 7 bases identical to TRBD1. The junction had 8 bases not matched to a gene; V was cut back by 5 bases and J by 7 bases. From germline, CDR1 is ENHRY and CDR2 SYGVKD. The CDR3 runs 14 residues. CDR3 nucleotides: TGTGCCATCAGTCGCGACAGGGTCAGGCAGCCCCAGCATTTT. Its translation: CAISRDRVRQPQHF.

This clone was found once. This chain links TRBV18 with TRBJ1-1, with TRBD1 as a possible D gene (6 bases). This CDR3 is 15 amino acids long. V lost 3 bases and J 2 bases, leaving 13 bases between the germline ends. CDR1 is KGHSH and CDR2 is LQKENI in the germline V gene. The CDR3 bases are TGTGCCAGCTCACCTGGGAGCAGGGGAAACACTGAAGCTTTCTTT. Its translation: CASSPGSRGNTEAFF.

The chain employs TRBV7-2 and TRBJ2-7; D is perhaps TRBD2 (6 bases). The CDR3 consists of 13 residues. The V end lost 3 bases, the J end lost 12 bases, and 18 bases lay between the germline ends. Germline V CDR1 and CDR2: SGHTA, FQGNSA. The CDR3 region is CASSFDVQAGRYF. CDR3 bases: TGTGCCAGCAGCTTCGATGTTCAGGCGGGAAGGTACTTC.

The V and J genes are TRBV19 and TRBJ1-5; a weak D match, TRBD1 (6 bases). V lost 3 bases to trimming and J lost 6 bases, with 15 bases between them. The CDR3 length is 15 residues. Per the germline V gene, CDR1 is LNHDA and CDR2 is SQIVND (reference sequence). CDR3 in amino acids: CASSITGGEIQPQHF. CDR3 coding DNA: TGTGCCAGTAGTATCACCGGGGGCGAAATTCAGCCCCAGCATTTT.

The gene calls are TRBV7-9 and TRBJ2-7, with a weak D call TRBD1 (5 bases). Germline V gene data show CDR1 as SEHNR and CDR2 as FQNEAQ (reference sequence). This CDR3 has 15 residues. Trimming took 4 bases from V and 5 from J, leaving 18 bases between them. This CDR3 reads CASSSGPTVSNEQYF. The DNA of the CDR3 is TGTGCCAGCAGCTCCGGGCCGACAGTAAGCAACGAGCAGTACTTC.

The chain joins TRBV7-2 to TRBJ2-2; 9 nucleotides match TRBD1. The CDR3 is made up of 14 amino acids. From germline, CDR1 is SGHTA and CDR2 FQGNSA. The CDR3 loop is CASRRTGDTGELFF. The CDR3 nucleotides are TGTGCTTCACGGCGGACAGGGGACACCGGGGAGCTGTTTTTT.

This chain connects TRBV5-4 to TRBJ1-2; 7 bases align to TRBD1. The CDR3 length is 14 residues. With 0 bases clipped from V and 8 bases from J, the junction kept 7 bases outside the gene matches. CDR1 is SGHNT and CDR2 is YYREEE in the germline V gene (reference sequence). CDR3 sequence (DNA): TGTGCCAGCAGCTTGGATTCACAGGGGAGAGGCTACACCTTC. Protein sequence: CASSLDSQGRGYTF.

This clone appeared a few times. This chain connects TRBV4-2 to TRBJ1-3; D is possibly TRBD1 (6 bases). This CDR3 has 14 residues. Germline V gives CDR1 LGHNA, CDR2 YNFKEQ. Trimming cost V 3 bases and J 0 bases, with 6 bases left between them. The CDR3 coding sequence is TGTGCCAGCAGCCAGGGGGCCTCTGGAAACACCATATATTTT. As protein: CASSQGASGNTIYF.

V gene TRBV5-4 combines with J gene TRBJ2-5, with 10 positions matching TRBD2. Germline V gene sequence: CDR1 SGHNT, CDR2 YYREEE (reference sequence). This CDR3 is built from 16 residues. Germline trimming cut 4 bases from V and 4 bases from J; bases unmatched to any gene: 10. The DNA for the CDR3 is TGTGCCAGCAGCCCGTGGGGTAGCGGGGGGAGAGAGACCCAGTACTTC. Amino acid sequence: CASSPWGSGGRETQYF.

The J gene is TRBJ1-1, the V gene TRBV19; D remains unclear. V lost 1 base and J lost 0, with 12 bases in between. Germline V gene data show CDR1 as LNHDA and CDR2 as SQIVND (reference sequence). The CDR3 sequence is 16 residues long. The CDR3 DNA follows: TGTGCCAGTAGTATAGGGGCAGAACTAATGAACACTGAAGCTTTCTTT. Translation gives CASSIGAELMNTEAFF.

The chain joins TRBV7-6 to TRBJ2-5; 11 bases align to TRBD2. This CDR3 comprises 15 residues. CDR1 is SGHVS, CDR2 FNYEAQ, per germline. Losses at the gene ends were 4 bases for V and 3 bases for J; bases not matched to a gene: 4. CDR3 residues: CASSSGTSGKETQYF. The CDR3 region has the DNA TGTGCCAGCAGCTCGGGGACTAGCGGCAAAGAGACCCAGTACTTC.

The chain uses TRBV28 and TRBJ1-2; D is perhaps TRBD1 (5 bases). The V and J ends lost 0 bases and 5 bases respectively, with 10 bases between them. The length of the CDR3 is 14 residues. Germline assignment: CDR1 MDHEN and CDR2 SYDVKM. CDR3 amino acids: CASSLWAGTYGYTF. The CDR3 coding sequence is TGTGCCAGCAGTTTATGGGCCGGGACGTATGGCTACACCTTC.

By sample share, this clone is medium-sized. The rearrangement joins TRBV6-1 to TRBJ1-2; 11 nucleotides agree with TRBD1. V was clipped by 2 bases and J by 7 bases; unmatched bases: 9. The CDR3 extends over 16 amino acids. Looked up from germline, CDR1 is MNHNS and CDR2 is SASEGT. CDR3 sequence: CASSEKPGTGGSGYTF. The CDR3 DNA sequence: TGTGCCAGCAGTGAAAAGCCCGGGACAGGGGGGTCTGGCTACACCTTC.

The CDR3 protein is CAIRPKTGYEQYF. The CDR3 DNA sequence: TGTGCCATCAGGCCTAAGACTGGCTACGAGCAGTACTTC. This chain links TRBV10-3 with TRBJ2-7; D is undetermined. V lost 6 bases and J 3 bases, leaving 12 bases between the germline ends. CDR3 length equals 13 residues. Germline V gene sequence: CDR1 ENHRY, CDR2 SYGVKD.

V and J are TRBV6-4 and TRBJ1-4; 12 bases are a match to TRBD1. V dropped 1 base and J dropped 8; count of bases not matched to a gene: 23. Germline CDR1 and CDR2: MRHNA and SNTAGT. The CDR3 extends over 22 amino acids. This chain's CDR3 is CASSDLTILRDRGRGVAEKLFF. In DNA form, the CDR3 reads TGTGCCAGCAGTGACTTGACAATACTCCGGGACAGGGGGCGCGGAGTGGCCGAAAAACTGTTTTTT.

This clone was observed a handful of times. This chain joins TRBV12-5 and TRBJ2-5; unclear D gene. The end of the DNA is better explained by TRBJ2-7, so the J call may be wrong. CDR1 LGHNT and CDR2 FRNRAP come from the germline V gene. The CDR3 runs 14 residues. The chain's CDR3 is CASGLVPSSYEQYF. The CDR3 DNA follows: TGTGCTAGTGGTTTGGTTCCTAGCTCCTACGAGCAGTACTTC.

This clone came up once. V gene TRBV28 combines with J gene TRBJ2-3, with 11 bases lining up with TRBD2. J was trimmed by 1 base and V by 6 bases; bases with no gene match: 3. CDR1 and CDR2 (germline): MDHEN, SYDVKM. The CDR3 sequence is 15 residues long. The CDR3 coding sequence is TGTGCCAGCAGGAATAGCGGGGGGGGCACAGATACGCAGTATTTT. Amino acids: CASRNSGGGTDTQYF.

The chain employs TRBV11-3 and TRBJ2-3; D unresolved. Trimming removed 3 bases at V and 5 bases at J, with 9 bases between. Per the germline V gene, CDR1 is SGHNT and CDR2 is YENEEA. The CDR3 is made up of 13 amino acids. CDR3 DNA sequence: TGTGCCAGCAGCTTGGGCATGGGAGATACGCAGTATTTT. This translates into CASSLGMGDTQYF.